This T cell receptor (beta chain) was sequenced for a study of shared clonotypes between healthy human individuals. Trimming left V 6 bases short and J 4 bases short, with 25 bases between. Germline V lookup: CDR1 SEHNR, CDR2 FQNEAQ (reference sequence). The CDR3 totals 18 residues. Using immunoSEQ multiplex PCR, the repertoire was profiled, and TCRdb retains in-frame clones only, with some absent. Here the sample spans about 470,000 clones, around 79% being singletons. Those who donated, Caucasian adults without exception, all lived in Nashville, Tennessee. Tens of millions of PBMCs went into genomic DNA for unsorted samples.

The rearrangement links TRBV7-9 to TRBJ2-1, with D possibly matching TRBD2 (6 bases). This receptor was taken from a woman in her forties in good health. Some clones in this sample may be carry-over from other donors' samples. The sequenced material came from PBMCs. The CDR3 region is CASSRITPGLSRYNEQFF. The CDR3 coding sequence is TGTGCCAGCAGTCGGATCACGCCGGGACTCTCCCGATACAATGAGCAGTTCTTC.